The 27 T cell receptor beta chains below all came from one sample that was sequenced in a study of T-cell memory formation after mild COVID-19. One entry per CDR3 protein results from TCRdb running MiXCR on the 5' RACE reads. This table has about 540,000 distinct CDR3 sequences, around 20% appearing once. Sequencing was done on a sample of PBMCs or a T cell subset sorted from them (not recorded which). The receptor set was obtained from an adult woman who had mild COVID-19 (a few samples of this study predate the infection). Cell type and time point are not known.

The sample holds a few counts of this clonotype. The V call is TRBV4-3, the J call TRBJ2-7, with D maybe TRBD2 (5 bases). Germline V gene data show CDR1 as LGHNA and CDR2 as YSLEER. The CDR3 is made up of 17 amino acids. V gave up 0 bases and J gave up 4 bases, with 19 bases separating them. The DNA for the CDR3 is TGCGCCAGCAGCCAAGAGCCCGCTCCGGGAACCAATTACGAGCAGTACTTC. Translation: CASSQEPAPGTNYEQYF.

The rearrangement uses TRBV5-1 and TRBJ2-1, with TRBD1 matching over 9 bases. Per the germline V gene, CDR1 is SGHRS and CDR2 is YFSETQ. The J segment lost 4 bases and the V segment lost 0 bases, leaving 11 bases of the junction unmatched. This CDR3 comprises 18 residues. CDR3 bases: TGCGCCAGCAGCTTGGGGGACAGGGAACGCCAGGAATACAATGAGCAGTTCTTC. Its protein product is CASSLGDRERQEYNEQFF.

This clonotype has just a few counts. The V call is TRBV7-2, the J call TRBJ2-3; D might be TRBD2 (6 bases). V lost 1 base and J lost 4, with 18 bases in between. This CDR3 has 17 amino acids. Germline CDR1 is SGHTA and CDR2 is FQGNSA. In DNA form, the CDR3 reads TGTGCCAGCAGCTTAGGGTTACTAGCCGATCGGTCAGATACGCAGTATTTT. Translating it yields CASSLGLLADRSDTQYF.

The J gene is TRBJ1-1, the V gene TRBV5-5, with TRBD1 matching 7 bases. Trimming removed 4 bases from V and 0 bases from J; junction bases left unmatched: 12. Germline CDR1 is SGHKS and CDR2 is YYEKEE (reference sequence). The CDR3 is 17 residues long. CDR3 amino acids: CASSLGQVGYLNTEAFF. The CDR3 bases are TGTGCCAGCAGCCTAGGACAGGTGGGGTACTTGAACACTGAAGCTTTCTTT.

This clonotype was seen many times. The V call is TRBV7-9, the J call TRBJ2-7, with 9 bases matching TRBD2. The J segment lost 6 bases and the V segment lost 7 bases, leaving 10 bases of the junction unmatched. This CDR3 contains 14 residues. CDR1 and CDR2 from the germline V gene are SEHNR and FQNEAQ (reference sequence). The CDR3 here is CASTLSGRMGEQYF. CDR3 DNA sequence: TGTGCCAGCACCCTTAGCGGGAGAATGGGCGAGCAGTACTTC. Together with reference TRBV7-9 and TRBJ2-7, the CDR3 gives the full variable domain: DTGVSQNPRHKITKRGQNVTFRCDPISEHNRLYWYRQTLGQGPEFLTYFQNEAQLEKSRLLSDRFSAERPKGSFSTLEIQRTEQGDSAMYLCASTLSGRMGEQYFGPGTRLTVT.

This clonotype came up a few times. J is TRBJ2-5 and V is TRBV3-1; D unclear. The CDR3 sequence is 13 residues long. The germline V and J ends were trimmed by 1 base and 2 bases, with 5 bases remaining between them. The germline CDR1 and CDR2 sequences are LGHDT and YNNKEL (reference sequence). For the CDR3, the DNA is TGTGCCAGCAGCCAAGTCCATCAAGAGACCCAGTACTTC. Its translation is CASSQVHQETQYF.

Only a few counts were recorded for this clonotype. V is TRBV11-2 and J is TRBJ1-5; D is undetermined. The CDR3 is 15 amino acids. Trimming removed 4 bases at V and 6 bases at J, with 16 bases between. Germline assignment: CDR1 SGHAT and CDR2 FQNNGV. The DNA for the CDR3 is TGTGCCAGCAGCTCGTTATCGACCCGGGGTCAGCCCCAGCATTTT. As protein: CASSSLSTRGQPQHF.

As for this clonotype: Because it lacks the conserved phenylalanine or tryptophan at the end, this CDR3 is likely a read error. The DNA is omitted, as the CDR3 cannot be located on it reliably, and the CDR3 follows TCRdb's listing. This CDR3 reads CASGLREPGLPNNI. This chain connects TRBV12-5 to TRBJ2-1; TRBD2, the D gene given by the table, was not confirmed from the DNA. Counting both end residues, the CDR3 totals 14 amino acids. From germline, CDR1 is LGHNT and CDR2 FRNRAP.

This clonotype came up many times. The chain uses TRBV4-1 and TRBJ2-1; 8 positions agree with TRBD2. The V gene's germline CDR1 is MGHRA and CDR2 YSYEKL. Trimming took 0 bases from V and 8 from J; bases not matched to a gene: 6. CDR3 length equals 15 residues. The CDR3 DNA sequence: TGCGCCAGCAGCCAAGAACGCGGGGGGTATGATGAGCAGTTCTTC. This encodes CASSQERGGYDEQFF.

There are a few counts of this clonotype. This chain joins TRBV7-2 and TRBJ2-3; TRBD1 or TRBD2 may be the D gene (5 bases each). The CDR3 totals 15 residues. CDR1 is SGHTA and CDR2 is FQGNSA in the germline V gene. V lost 5 bases and J lost 4, with 16 bases in between. CDR3 sequence (DNA): TGTGCCAGCAGCCTCTCCTTTGGGGGAGCAGATACGCAGTATTTT. Translated: CASSLSFGGADTQYF.

The chain uses TRBV6-4 and TRBJ2-7; D is ambiguous. The CDR3 is 13 residues long. CDR1 is MRHNA and CDR2 is SNTAGT in the germline V gene. V was cut by 3 bases and J by 6 bases, with 12 bases left in between. The CDR3 spells CASSEFWGTEQYF. CDR3 in DNA: TGTGCCAGCAGTGAATTTTGGGGTACCGAGCAGTACTTC.

The chain is built from TRBV29-1 and TRBJ2-2; either TRBD1 or TRBD2 may supply D (5 bases each). V was shortened by 4 bases and J by 6 bases, with 18 bases between the two germline ends. Germline values: CDR1 SQVTM, CDR2 ANQGSEA. The CDR3 covers 15 residues. CDR3 in amino acids: CSVVQGDGGPGELFF. Here the CDR3 DNA reads TGCAGCGTTGTCCAGGGTGATGGGGGTCCCGGGGAGCTGTTTTTT.

This clonotype was counted only a few times. The chain is built from TRBV3-1 and TRBJ2-3, with D unclear. Trimming stripped 0 bases from V and 6 bases from J, with 13 bases between. From germline, CDR1 is LGHDT and CDR2 YNNKEL (reference sequence). This CDR3 comprises 15 residues. CDR3 in DNA: TGTGCCAGCAGCCAAGACTCAACGGTCCGGGATACGCAGTATTTT. It is translated as CASSQDSTVRDTQYF.

In its sample, this clonotype was seen a few times. This sequence joins TRBV24-1 and TRBJ2-3, with unresolved D. Germline CDR1 KGHDR, CDR2 SFDVKD. CDR3 length: 13 residues. The V gene lost 4 bases and the J gene lost 7 bases, with 11 bases spanning the gap. The CDR3: CATSDGPTNTQYF. CDR3 coding DNA: TGTGCCACCAGTGACGGACCTACGAATACGCAGTATTTT.

This chain joins TRBV19 and TRBJ1-2, with TRBD1 matching 8 bases. In germline, CDR1 is LNHDA, CDR2 SQIVND (reference sequence). CDR3 length: 12 amino acids. After removal of 9 bases from V and 3 bases from J, the junction contained 3 bases not matched to a gene. CDR3 loop: CASRDRYYGYTF. The CDR3 nucleotides read TGTGCCAGCAGGGACAGGTACTATGGCTACACCTTC.

The chain joins TRBV20-1 to TRBJ1-5, with TRBD1 matching over 7 bases. CDR3 length equals 14 residues. Trimming took 3 bases from V and 7 from J; bases not matched to a gene: 9. Germline CDR1 and CDR2: DFQATT and SNEGSKA (reference sequence). The CDR3 here is CSARGDSPQQPQHF. Written as DNA, the CDR3 is TGCAGTGCTAGGGGGGACAGTCCACAGCAGCCCCAGCATTTT.

The gene calls are TRBV29-1 and TRBJ1-1; tentative D call: TRBD1 (5 bases). CDR1 SQVTM and CDR2 ANQGSEA come from the germline V gene. The CDR3 is 12 residues long. Trimming pared 6 bases from V and 0 bases from J, leaving 8 bases between. The CDR3 is CSVGVMNTEAFF. For the CDR3, the DNA is TGCAGCGTAGGGGTGATGAACACTGAAGCTTTCTTT.

In its sample, this clonotype was seen a few times. V and J are TRBV14 and TRBJ1-1; 7 nucleotides line up with TRBD1. Germline V lookup: CDR1 SGHDN, CDR2 FVKESK. The CDR3 covers 14 residues. J was trimmed by 5 bases and V by 0 bases; bases with no gene match: 3. In nucleotides, the CDR3 is TGTGCCAGCAGCCAAGACCCGGGACAGACTGAAGCTTTCTTT. Protein: CASSQDPGQTEAFF.

The table lists this clonotype with a few counts. V and J are TRBV24-1 and TRBJ2-7; D possibly uses TRBD1 or TRBD2 (5 bases each). The germline V gene encodes CDR1 KGHDR and CDR2 SFDVKD. This CDR3 region has 14 residues. The V end was cut by 9 bases, the J end by 6 bases, with 20 bases between. Here the CDR3 reads CATGASGLRSEQYF. CDR3 DNA sequence: TGTGCCACCGGGGCATCGGGGTTACGGAGCGAGCAGTACTTC.

This clonotype came up a few times. The chain has TRBV5-1 and TRBJ2-2; D might be TRBD1 (5 bases). The CDR3 contains 14 residues. With 2 bases removed from V and 1 base from J, the gap between germline ends came to 6 bases. Germline V gene lookup returns CDR1 SGHRS and CDR2 YFSETQ. The CDR3 DNA follows: TGCGCCAGCAGCTTTGGACAGAACACCGGGGAGCTGTTTTTT. It codes for CASSFGQNTGELFF.

This clonotype was recorded a few times. V is TRBV5-1 and J is TRBJ2-7; a possible D gene is TRBD2 (6 bases). Trimming pared 3 bases from V and 3 bases from J, leaving 13 bases between. Germline V gene lookup returns CDR1 SGHRS and CDR2 YFSETQ. The CDR3 runs to 14 residues. The DNA of the CDR3 is TGCGCCAGCAGCTGGGCCGGGACTGACTACGAGCAGTACTTC. Encoded protein: CASSWAGTDYEQYF.

V is TRBV5-4 and J is TRBJ2-7; 7 nucleotides match TRBD1. With 2 bases clipped from V and 4 bases from J, the junction kept 6 bases outside the gene matches. The CDR3 runs 14 residues. The germline gives CDR1 SGHNT, CDR2 YYREEE (reference sequence). The DNA for the CDR3 is TGTGCCAGCAGCTTAGGGACAGCCGAATACGAGCAGTACTTC. It yields the protein CASSLGTAEYEQYF. Full variable domain (missing parts from reference TRBV5-4 and TRBJ2-7): ETGVTQSPTHLIKTRGQQVTLRCSSQSGHNTVSWYQQALGQGPQFIFQYYREEENGRGNFPPRFSGLQFPNYSSELNVNALELDDSALYLCASSLGTAEYEQYFGPGTRLTVT.

V usage is TRBV2 and J usage is TRBJ1-3; 7 bases align to TRBD1. V trimming: 6 bases; J trimming: 4 bases; junction bases outside the gene matches: 9. The CDR3 spans 15 residues. The V gene's germline CDR1 is SNHLY and CDR2 FYNNEI. The CDR3: CASRINEGAGNTIYF. The CDR3 DNA is TGTGCCAGCAGAATAAATGAGGGGGCCGGAAACACCATATATTTT.

The rearrangement links TRBV7-2 to TRBJ1-4; the match to TRBD1 covers 7 bases. Germline V gene sequence: CDR1 SGHTA, CDR2 FQGNSA. The CDR3 loop spans 16 amino acids. With 1 base clipped from V and 0 bases from J, the junction kept 2 bases outside the gene matches. This CDR3 reads CASSLVGTATNEKLFF. The CDR3 nucleotides are TGTGCCAGCAGCTTAGTGGGGACAGCAACTAATGAAAAACTGTTTTTT.

This chain connects TRBV9 to TRBJ2-7; 9 nucleotides line up with TRBD2. With 0 bases clipped from V and 2 bases from J, the junction kept 6 bases outside the gene matches. This CDR3 spans 16 amino acids. Germline CDR1 is SGDLS and CDR2 is YYNGEE. CDR3 in DNA: TGTGCCAGCAGCGTAGGGGCGGGAGGGCCAACCTACGAGCAGTACTTC. Its translation is CASSVGAGGPTYEQYF.

This clonotype was counted once. The chain carries TRBV10-1 and TRBJ2-1; 12 bases agree with TRBD2. V was clipped by 4 bases and J by 8 bases; unmatched bases: 6. Germline V gene data show CDR1 as WNHNN and CDR2 as SYGVQD (reference sequence). The CDR3 length is 15 residues. The chain's CDR3 is CASSATSGSEDEQFF. DNA of the CDR3: TGCGCCAGCAGTGCGACTAGCGGGAGTGAAGATGAGCAGTTCTTC.

The rearrangement joins TRBV9 to TRBJ2-1; tentatively, D is TRBD2 (6 bases). The V end was cut by 0 bases, the J end by 9 bases, with 16 bases between. Germline V lookup: CDR1 SGDLS, CDR2 YYNGEE. The length of the CDR3 is 15 residues. CDR3: CASSVATGAGSEQFF. The CDR3 DNA is TGTGCCAGCAGCGTAGCTACGGGAGCGGGTAGTGAGCAGTTCTTC.